This T cell receptor beta chain was captured by sequencing in a study of T-cell reconstitution after alpha-beta-depleted transplantation in children. The CDR3 totals 17 residues. The V gene's germline CDR1 is LGHNA and CDR2 YSLEER. The V and J ends lost 0 bases and 3 bases, in that order; junction bases with no gene match: 8. Study observations and caveats: Newly produced T cells mostly provided counts and TCRbeta diversity after one year, as hyperexpanded clones declined. The high TCRbeta diversity at day 60 in some patients came from surviving recipient T cells and thymic progenitors. Reported findings indicate that, about two months after transplant, alpha-beta T cells came from several hundred expanded clones, which were derived from non-depleted graft cells.

During its preparation, the TCRbeta library received unique molecular identifiers. TCRdb fed the PCR reads into MiXCR, producing one record per CDR3 protein. The table records about 440,000 distinct CDR3 sequences, over 40% of them present only once. Notes on this clonotype: The target antigen is unknown.

The chain recombines TRBV4-3 with TRBJ2-7; 10 nucleotides line up with TRBD2. This clonotype was sampled from a girl under 10 years old with aplastic anemia, due to receive a stem cell transplant. This specimen consisted of PBMCs, obtained before TCRalphabeta/CD19-depleted stem cell transplant. In nucleotides, the CDR3 is TGCGCCAGCAGCCAAGAATTAGCGCTAGCGGGAGTCTACGAGCAGTACTTC. Protein sequence: CASSQELALAGVYEQYF.